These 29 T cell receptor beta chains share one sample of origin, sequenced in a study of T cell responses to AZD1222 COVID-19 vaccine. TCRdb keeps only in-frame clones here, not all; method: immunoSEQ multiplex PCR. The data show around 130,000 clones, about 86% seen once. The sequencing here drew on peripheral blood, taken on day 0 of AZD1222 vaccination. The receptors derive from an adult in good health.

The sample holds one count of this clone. CDR3 sequence: CATIGDSEAFF. CDR3 bases: TGTGCCACCATCGGGGATTCTGAAGCTTTCTTT. J is TRBJ1-1 and V is TRBV24-1; D is ambiguous. The CDR3 runs to 11 residues. Trimming took off 8 bases at V and 6 bases at J, with 9 bases between the two ends. Germline CDR1 reads KGHDR; CDR2 reads SFDVKD.

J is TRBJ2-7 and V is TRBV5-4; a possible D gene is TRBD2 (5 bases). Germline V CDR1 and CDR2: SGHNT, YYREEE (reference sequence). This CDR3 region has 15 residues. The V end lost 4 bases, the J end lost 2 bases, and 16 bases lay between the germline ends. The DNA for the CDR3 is TGTGCCAGCAGCCCCGGACTGGTGAGGCCCTACGAGCAGTACTTC. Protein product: CASSPGLVRPYEQYF.

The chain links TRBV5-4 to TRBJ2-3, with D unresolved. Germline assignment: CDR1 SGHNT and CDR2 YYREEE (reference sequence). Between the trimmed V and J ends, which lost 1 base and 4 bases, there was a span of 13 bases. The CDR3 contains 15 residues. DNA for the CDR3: TGTGCCAGCAGCTTGTTAGCTGCCTTCGCAGATACGCAGTATTTT. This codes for CASSLLAAFADTQYF.

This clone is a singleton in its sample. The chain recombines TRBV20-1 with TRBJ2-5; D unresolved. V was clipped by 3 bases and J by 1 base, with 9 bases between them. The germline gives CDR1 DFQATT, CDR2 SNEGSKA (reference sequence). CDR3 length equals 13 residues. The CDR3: CSASYVAQETQYF. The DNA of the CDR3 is TGCAGTGCTAGTTACGTAGCCCAAGAGACCCAGTACTTC.

The CDR3 sequence: CATSRSRDRGPLIYNEQFF. The DNA of the CDR3 is TGTGCCACCAGCAGATCGAGGGACAGGGGGCCACTGATTTACAATGAGCAGTTCTTC. The chain uses TRBV15 and TRBJ2-1, with 12 bases aligning to TRBD1. The length of the CDR3 is 19 residues. The germline V gene has CDR1 LNHNV and CDR2 YYDKDF (reference sequence). V trimming: 2 bases; J trimming: 4 bases; junction bases outside the gene matches: 12.

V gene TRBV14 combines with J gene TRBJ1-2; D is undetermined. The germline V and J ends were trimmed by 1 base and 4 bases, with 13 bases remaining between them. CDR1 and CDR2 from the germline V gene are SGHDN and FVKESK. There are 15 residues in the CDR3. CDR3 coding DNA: TGTGCCAGCAGCCAAGTGAAGTCGGTACTCTATGGCTACACCTTC. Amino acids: CASSQVKSVLYGYTF. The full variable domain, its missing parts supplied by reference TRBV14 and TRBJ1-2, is EAGVTQFPSHSVIEKGQTVTLRCDPISGHDNLYWYRRVMGKEIKFLLHFVKESKQDESGMPNNRFLAERTGGTYSTLKVQPAELEDSGVYFCASSQVKSVLYGYTFGSGTRLTVV.

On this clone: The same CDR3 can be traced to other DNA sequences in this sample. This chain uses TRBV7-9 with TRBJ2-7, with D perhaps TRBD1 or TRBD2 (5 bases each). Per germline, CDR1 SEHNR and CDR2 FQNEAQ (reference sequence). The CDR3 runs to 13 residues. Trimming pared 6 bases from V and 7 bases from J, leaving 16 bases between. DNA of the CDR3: TGTGCCAGCAGTTCGACAGTAACGGGGGAGCAGTACTTC. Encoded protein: CASSSTVTGEQYF. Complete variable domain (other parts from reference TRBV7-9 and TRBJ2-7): DTGVSQNPRHKITKRGQNVTFRCDPISEHNRLYWYRQTLGQGPEFLTYFQNEAQLEKSRLLSDRFSAERPKGSFSTLEIQRTEQGDSAMYLCASSSTVTGEQYFGPGTRLTVT.

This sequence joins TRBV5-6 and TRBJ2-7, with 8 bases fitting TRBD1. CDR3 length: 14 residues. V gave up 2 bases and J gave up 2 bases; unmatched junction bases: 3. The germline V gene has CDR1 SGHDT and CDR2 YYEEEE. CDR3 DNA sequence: TGTGCCAGCAGCTTAGGACAGGGACCCTACGAGCAGTACTTC. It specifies CASSLGQGPYEQYF.

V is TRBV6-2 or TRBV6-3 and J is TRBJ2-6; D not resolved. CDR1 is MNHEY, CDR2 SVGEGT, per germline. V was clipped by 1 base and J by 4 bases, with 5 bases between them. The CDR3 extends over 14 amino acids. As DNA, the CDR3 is TGTGCCAGCAGTTACTTTGGCGGGGCCAACGTCCTGACTTTC. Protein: CASSYFGGANVLTF.

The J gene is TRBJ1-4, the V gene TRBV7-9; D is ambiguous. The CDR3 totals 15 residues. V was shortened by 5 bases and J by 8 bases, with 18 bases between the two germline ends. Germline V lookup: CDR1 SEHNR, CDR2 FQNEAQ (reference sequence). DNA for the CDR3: TGTGCCAGCAGCCCGAAGGCCCGGTTAAGGGAAAAACTGTTTTTT. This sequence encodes CASSPKARLREKLFF. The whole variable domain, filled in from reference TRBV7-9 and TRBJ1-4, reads DTGVSQNPRHKITKRGQNVTFRCDPISEHNRLYWYRQTLGQGPEFLTYFQNEAQLEKSRLLSDRFSAERPKGSFSTLEIQRTEQGDSAMYLCASSPKARLREKLFFGSGTQLSVL.

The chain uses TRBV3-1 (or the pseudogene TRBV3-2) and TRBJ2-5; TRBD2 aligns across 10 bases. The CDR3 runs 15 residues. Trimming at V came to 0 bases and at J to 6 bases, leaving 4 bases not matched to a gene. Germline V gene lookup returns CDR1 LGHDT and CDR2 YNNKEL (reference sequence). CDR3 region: CASSQDTAGGQTQYF. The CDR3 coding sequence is TGTGCCAGCAGCCAAGATACAGCGGGGGGGCAGACCCAGTACTTC.

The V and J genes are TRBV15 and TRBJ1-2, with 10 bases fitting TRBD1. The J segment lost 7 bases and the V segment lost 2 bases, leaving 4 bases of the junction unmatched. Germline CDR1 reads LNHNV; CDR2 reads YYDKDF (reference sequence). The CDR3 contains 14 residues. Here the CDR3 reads CATSRSRDRGGYTF. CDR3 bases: TGTGCCACCAGCAGATCCCGGGACAGGGGTGGCTACACCTTC.

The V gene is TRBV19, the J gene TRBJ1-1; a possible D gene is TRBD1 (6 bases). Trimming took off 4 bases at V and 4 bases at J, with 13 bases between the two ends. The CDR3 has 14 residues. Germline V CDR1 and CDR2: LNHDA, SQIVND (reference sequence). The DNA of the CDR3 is TGTGCCAGTAGTAGGGGGGCGCGGGGCACTGAAGCTTTCTTT. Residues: CASSRGARGTEAFF.

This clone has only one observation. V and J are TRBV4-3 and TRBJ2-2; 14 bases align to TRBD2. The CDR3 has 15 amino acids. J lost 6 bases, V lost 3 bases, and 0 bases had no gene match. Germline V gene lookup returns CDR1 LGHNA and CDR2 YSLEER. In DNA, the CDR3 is TGCGCCAGCAGCCAGACTAGCGGGGGGGCCGGGGAGCTGTTTTTT. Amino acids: CASSQTSGGAGELFF.

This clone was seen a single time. CDR3 DNA sequence: TGCGCCAGCAGCCTGGAATTACCGGGACAGGGGGCGTACGAGCAGTACTTC. Residues: CASSLELPGQGAYEQYF. The chain recombines TRBV4-3 with TRBJ2-7; the match to TRBD1 covers 12 bases. Looked up from germline, CDR1 is LGHNA and CDR2 is YSLEER. The CDR3 consists of 17 residues. V gave up 4 bases and J gave up 4 bases; unmatched junction bases: 11.

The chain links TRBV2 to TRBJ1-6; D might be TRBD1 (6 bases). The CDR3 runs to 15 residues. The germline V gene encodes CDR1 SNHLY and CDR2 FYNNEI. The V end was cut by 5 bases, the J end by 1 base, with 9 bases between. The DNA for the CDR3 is TGTGCCAGCAGTCCACAGGGTTCCTATAATTCACCCCTCCACTTT. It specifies CASSPQGSYNSPLHF.

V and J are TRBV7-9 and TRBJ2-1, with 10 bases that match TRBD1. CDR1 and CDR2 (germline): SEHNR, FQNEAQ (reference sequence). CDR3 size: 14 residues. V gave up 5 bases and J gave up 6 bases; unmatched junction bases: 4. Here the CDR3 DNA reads TGTGCCAGCAGCAAGGGACAGGGGATCAATGAGCAGTTCTTC. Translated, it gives CASSKGQGINEQFF.

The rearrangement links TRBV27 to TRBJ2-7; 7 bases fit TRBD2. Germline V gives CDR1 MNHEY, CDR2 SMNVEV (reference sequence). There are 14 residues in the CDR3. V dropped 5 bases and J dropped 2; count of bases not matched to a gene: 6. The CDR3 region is CASSLADITYEQYF. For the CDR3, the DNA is TGTGCCAGCAGTCTAGCGGACATAACCTACGAGCAGTACTTC.

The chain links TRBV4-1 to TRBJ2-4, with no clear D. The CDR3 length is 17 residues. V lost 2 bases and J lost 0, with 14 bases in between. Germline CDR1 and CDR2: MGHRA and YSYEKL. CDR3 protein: CASSQSGQEIAKNIQYF. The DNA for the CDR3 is TGCGCCAGCAGCCAATCCGGGCAGGAGATAGCCAAAAACATTCAGTACTTC.

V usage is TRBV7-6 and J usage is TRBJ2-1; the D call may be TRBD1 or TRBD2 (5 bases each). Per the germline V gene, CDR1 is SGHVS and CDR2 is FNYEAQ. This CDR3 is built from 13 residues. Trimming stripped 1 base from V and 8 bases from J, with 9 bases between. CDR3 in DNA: TGTGCCAGCAGCTTAGGGGGGAGCGATGAGCAGTTCTTC. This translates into CASSLGGSDEQFF.

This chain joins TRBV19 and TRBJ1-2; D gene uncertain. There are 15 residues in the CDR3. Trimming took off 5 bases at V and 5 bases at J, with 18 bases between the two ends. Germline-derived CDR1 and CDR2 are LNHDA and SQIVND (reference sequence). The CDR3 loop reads CASSASWGRPYGYTF. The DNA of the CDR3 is TGTGCCAGTAGTGCCTCATGGGGAAGACCGTATGGCTACACCTTC.

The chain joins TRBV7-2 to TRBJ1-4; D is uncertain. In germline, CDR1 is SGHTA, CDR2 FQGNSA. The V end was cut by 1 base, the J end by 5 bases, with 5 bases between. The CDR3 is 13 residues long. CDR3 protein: CASSLVANEKLFF. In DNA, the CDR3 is TGTGCCAGCAGCTTAGTGGCGAATGAAAAACTGTTTTTT. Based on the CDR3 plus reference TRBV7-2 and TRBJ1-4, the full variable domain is GAGVSQSPSNKVTEKGKDVELRCDPISGHTALYWYRQSLGQGLEFLIYFQGNSAPDKSGLPSDRFSAERTGGSVSTLTIQRTQQEDSAVYLCASSLVANEKLFFGSGTQLSVL.

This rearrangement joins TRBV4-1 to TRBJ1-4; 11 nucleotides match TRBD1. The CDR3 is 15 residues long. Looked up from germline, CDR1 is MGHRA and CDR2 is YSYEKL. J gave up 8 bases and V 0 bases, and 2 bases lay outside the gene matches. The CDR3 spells CASSQEGTGGEKLFF. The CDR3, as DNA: TGCGCCAGCAGCCAAGAAGGGACAGGGGGAGAAAAACTGTTTTTT.

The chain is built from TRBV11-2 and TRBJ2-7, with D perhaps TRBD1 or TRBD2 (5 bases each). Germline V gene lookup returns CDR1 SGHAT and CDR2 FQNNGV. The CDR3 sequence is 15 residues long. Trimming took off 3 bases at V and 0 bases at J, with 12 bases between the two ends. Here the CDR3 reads CASSFLRGSSYEQYF. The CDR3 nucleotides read TGTGCCAGCAGCTTTTTGAGGGGTTCCTCCTACGAGCAGTACTTC.

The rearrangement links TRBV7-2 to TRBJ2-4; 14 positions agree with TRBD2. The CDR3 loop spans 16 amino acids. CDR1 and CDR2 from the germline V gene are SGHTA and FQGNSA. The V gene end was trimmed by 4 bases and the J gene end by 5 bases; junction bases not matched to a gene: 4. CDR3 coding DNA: TGTGCCAGCAGCTCAGGGACTAGCGGGAGTCAAAACATTCAGTACTTC. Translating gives CASSSGTSGSQNIQYF.

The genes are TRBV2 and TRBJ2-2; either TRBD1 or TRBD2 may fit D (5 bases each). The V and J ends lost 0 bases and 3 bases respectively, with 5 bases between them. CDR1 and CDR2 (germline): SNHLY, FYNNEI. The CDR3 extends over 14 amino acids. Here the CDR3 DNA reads TGTGCCAGCAGTGAAGCGGGGGACACCGGGGAGCTGTTTTTT. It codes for CASSEAGDTGELFF.

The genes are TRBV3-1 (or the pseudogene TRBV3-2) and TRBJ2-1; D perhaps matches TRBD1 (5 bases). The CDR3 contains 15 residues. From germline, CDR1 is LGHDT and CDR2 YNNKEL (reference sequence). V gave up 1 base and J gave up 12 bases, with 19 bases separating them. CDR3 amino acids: CASSQVPEPMGPQFF. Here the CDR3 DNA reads TGTGCCAGCAGCCAAGTTCCCGAACCTATGGGGCCGCAGTTCTTC.

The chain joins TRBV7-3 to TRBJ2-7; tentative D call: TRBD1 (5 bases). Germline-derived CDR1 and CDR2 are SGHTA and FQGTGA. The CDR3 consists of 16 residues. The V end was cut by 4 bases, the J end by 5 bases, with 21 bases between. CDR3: CASSSPSATEQHEQYF. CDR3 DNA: TGTGCCAGCAGCTCGCCGTCGGCGACAGAGCAACACGAGCAGTACTTC.

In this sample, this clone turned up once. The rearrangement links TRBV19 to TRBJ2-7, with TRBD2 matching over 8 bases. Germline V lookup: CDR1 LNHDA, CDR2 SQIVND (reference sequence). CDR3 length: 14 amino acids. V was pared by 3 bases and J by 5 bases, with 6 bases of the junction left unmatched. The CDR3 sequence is CASSMTSDPHEQYF. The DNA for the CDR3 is TGTGCCAGTAGTATGACTAGCGACCCCCACGAGCAGTACTTC.